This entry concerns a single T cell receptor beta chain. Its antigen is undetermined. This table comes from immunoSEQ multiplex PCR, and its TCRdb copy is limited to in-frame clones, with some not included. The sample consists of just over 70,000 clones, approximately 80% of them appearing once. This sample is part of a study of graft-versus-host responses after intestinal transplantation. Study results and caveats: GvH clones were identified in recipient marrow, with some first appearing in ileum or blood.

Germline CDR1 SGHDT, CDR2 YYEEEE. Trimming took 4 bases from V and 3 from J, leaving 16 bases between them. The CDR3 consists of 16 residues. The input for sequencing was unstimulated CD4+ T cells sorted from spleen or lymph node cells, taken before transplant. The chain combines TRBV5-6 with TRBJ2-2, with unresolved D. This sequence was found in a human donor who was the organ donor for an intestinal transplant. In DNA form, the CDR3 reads TGTGCCAGCAGCCCGCCCGCTAGTGTAGACACCGGGGAGCTGTTTTTT. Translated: CASSPPASVDTGELFF.